Listed here is a single T cell receptor (beta chain). The antigen is undetermined. The data derive from a study of tumor-infiltrating lymphocytes in localized non-small cell lung cancer. Study at large: Resected tumor was paired with non-adjacent uninvolved lung from the same patient. Regarding the study as a whole: No link was found between tumor T-cell fraction and recurrence-free survival. IM1 and IM2 tumors showed no difference in T-cell fraction. Technical variation could not be separated from intratumor heterogeneity here.

The germline V and J ends were trimmed by 0 bases and 7 bases, with 9 bases remaining between them. Germline CDR1 and CDR2: MNHEY and SMNVEV (reference sequence). The CDR3 totals 13 residues. The data were produced by immunoSEQ multiplex PCR, yet TCRdb's version contains in-frame clones alone and is incomplete. The profile covers roughly 11,000 clones, with 65% to 85% appearing a single time and around 7.9% taken by the ten largest. The TCR comes from a human donor with non-small cell lung cancer. The V call is TRBV27, the J call TRBJ1-2, with a possible D match to TRBD1 (5 bases). Material: lung tumor tissue. In nucleotides, the CDR3 is TGTGCCAGCAGTTTATCCAGGGTACTTGGCTACACCTTC. Translating it yields CASSLSRVLGYTF.